The present entry profiles one TCR beta chain with its context. Its antigen is currently not known. No much larger clone exists at a distance of one base, and base qualities are not known. CDR1 MNHEY and CDR2 SMNVEV were looked up in the germline V gene (reference sequence). The CDR3 measures 13 amino acids from cysteine to phenylalanine. The read is trimmed to its CDR3 DNA, 39 bases read in frame from base 1. V loses 2 bases of germline sequence and J loses 5 bases, and the interval between the two ends is 9 bases. This sample stems from a study of blood T cell repertoires in COVID-19 (dated by TCRdb to between 2020 and 2021). Broadly, across the study: Samples from collaborators originated in the United States, Italy and Spain and spanned both the acute and convalescent phases of COVID-19. The material from the prospective study consisted of cDNA or gDNA derived from T cells, B-cell-depleted T cells, or PBMCs. Subjects who had been exposed to COVID-19, were actively infected with it, or had recovered from it provided the deeply sampled blood TCRbeta repertoires that made up the dataset. The repertoires were released in a freely available public database meant as a resource for research on the immune response to SARS-CoV-2. The samples were drawn from two sources: the first 160 participants of the ongoing ImmuneRACE study, and some 1,300 subjects contributed by 6 global collaborators. Sample metadata almost always included a de-identified subject ID, COVID-19 status, age in years and sex. Where available, HLA class I and class II types were obtained from metadata supplied by the sample provider rather than from assay-based typing.

The collaborating institutions used their own protocols to collect whole blood in K2EDTA tubes. For TCRbeta analysis, collaborators shipped samples as frozen whole blood, isolated PBMCs, or DNA extracted from either of those sample types. Study-wide conclusions, independent of this receptor: The quantity of clinical and demographic metadata differed by source and by participant and was supplied without curation.

TCRbeta CDR3 regions were amplified from genomic DNA by means of the immunoSEQ Assay, a bias-controlled multiplex PCR. The paper's data handling went like this. Within the assay, amplification of reference gene primers was used to estimate how many nucleated cells each sample contained. To quantify the absolute abundance of each unique TCRbeta CDR3 rearrangement, sequence reads were collapsed and filtered. For each sample, productive Simpson clonality was calculated by taking the square root of Simpson's diversity index across productive rearrangements. What TCRdb holds here is the immuneACCESS table cut down to in-frame rearrangements. Part of the clones is not present; checked against another copy, under half of the missing clones reflect an unresolved V gene, and the others are unexplained. The V and J calls and clone size are taken from that table; D and trimming were inferred from the DNA. A total of 65,000 or so clones appear in this sample, 65% to 85% of them only once. The ten largest clones represent 25% of the sample.

Recombination linked TRBV27 to TRBJ1-1; the D gene assignment is ambiguous. The TCR comes from a human donor in a cohort sampled during active COVID-19. Source material: peripheral blood. The CDR3 region reads CASSLGGWTEAFF. The DNA sequence follows: TGTGCCAGCAGTTTAGGCGGCTGGACTGAAGCTTTCTTT.